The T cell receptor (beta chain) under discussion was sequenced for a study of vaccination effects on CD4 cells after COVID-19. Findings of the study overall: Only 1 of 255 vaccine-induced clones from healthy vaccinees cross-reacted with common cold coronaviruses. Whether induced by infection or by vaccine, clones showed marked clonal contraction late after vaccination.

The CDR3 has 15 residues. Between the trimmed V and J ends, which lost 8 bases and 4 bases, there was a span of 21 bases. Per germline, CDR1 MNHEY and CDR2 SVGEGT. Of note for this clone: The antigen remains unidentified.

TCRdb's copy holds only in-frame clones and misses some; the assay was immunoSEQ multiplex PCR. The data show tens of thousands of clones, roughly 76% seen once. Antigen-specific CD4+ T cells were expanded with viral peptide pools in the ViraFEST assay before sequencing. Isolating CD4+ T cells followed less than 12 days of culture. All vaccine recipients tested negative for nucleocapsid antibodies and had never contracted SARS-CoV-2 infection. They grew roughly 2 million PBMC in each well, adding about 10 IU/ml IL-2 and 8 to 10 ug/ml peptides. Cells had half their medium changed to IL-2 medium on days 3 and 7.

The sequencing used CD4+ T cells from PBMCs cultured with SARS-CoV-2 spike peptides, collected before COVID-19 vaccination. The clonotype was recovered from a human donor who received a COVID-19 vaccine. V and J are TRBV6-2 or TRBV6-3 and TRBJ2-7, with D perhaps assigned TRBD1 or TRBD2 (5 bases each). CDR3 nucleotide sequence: TGTGCCAGCGGCCGGGACCGGCCTTTGGGATACGAGCAGTACTTC. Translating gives CASGRDRPLGYEQYF.